This entry describes one T cell receptor beta chain. The entry originates in a study of T cell changes during pregnancy in multiple sclerosis. The repertoire was sequenced with immunoSEQ multiplex PCR; TCRdb's copy has only in-frame clones and lacks some. Here the sample spans more than 35,000 clones, 88% being singletons. CDR1 is LGHNA and CDR2 is YNFKEQ in the germline V gene. Deletions cut 0 bases from V and 1 base from J, with 11 bases between. The CDR3 is 16 amino acids. The clonotype originates from a female donor in good health, enrolled as a control in a pregnancy study. Sequencing used CD8+ T cells from peripheral blood mononuclear cells, obtained after pregnancy. The chain couples TRBV4-2 to TRBJ2-3; unclear D gene. The CDR3 nucleotides are TGTGCCAGCAGCCAAGAAGACACCCCTGGCACAGATACGCAGTATTTT. Translation gives CASSQEDTPGTDTQYF.